One sample yielded the 30 T cell receptor beta chains listed below, sequenced in a study of CD8+ T cells in alopecia areata (dated by TCRdb to 2017 to 2018). The sample's time point label, in plain terms: baseline before oral tofacitinib. The library was built by means of the immunoSEQ multiplex PCR assay. For TCR sequencing, RNA was extracted from every sample and reverse transcribed into cDNA to serve as template. Held by TCRdb, this immuneACCESS table contains in-frame sequences only and omits some clones. Under half of the omission traces to an unresolved V gene where checked; the cause of the rest is unknown. Across this sample there are 110,000 to 150,000 clones, with about 51% seen only once. The leading ten clones occupy over 0.75% of the sample. Sequences were derived from CD4+ T cells sorted from blood, sampled at week 0. Source of these receptors: a human donor with alopecia areata.

This clone was detected once. V gene TRBV9 combines with J gene TRBJ1-1; D possibly corresponds to TRBD1 (5 bases). V gave up 4 bases and J gave up 1 base, with 14 bases separating them. Germline-derived CDR1 and CDR2 are SGDLS and YYNGEE. The CDR3 runs 15 residues. CDR3 protein: CASSRDDRRNTEAFF. CDR3 coding DNA: TGTGCCAGCAGCAGGGACGACCGGAGGAACACTGAAGCTTTCTTT.

This sequence joins TRBV30 and TRBJ1-5; the match to TRBD1 covers 9 bases. This CDR3 spans 13 amino acids. J gave up 6 bases and V 2 bases, and 2 bases lay outside the gene matches. CDR1 is GTSNPN and CDR2 is SVGIG in the germline V gene (reference sequence). The CDR3 spells CAWSNRGLQPQHF. The CDR3 DNA follows: TGTGCCTGGAGTAACAGGGGGCTTCAGCCCCAGCATTTT. Based on the CDR3 plus reference TRBV30 and TRBJ1-5, the full variable domain is SQTIHQWPATLVQPVGSPLSLECTVEGTSNPNLYWYRQAAGRGLQLLFYSVGIGQISSEVPQNLSASRPQDRQFILSSKKLLLSDSGFYLCAWSNRGLQPQHFGDGTRLSIL.

The gene calls are TRBV6-6 and TRBJ1-1; TRBD1 agrees at 7 bases. The V segment lost 5 bases and the J segment 0 bases; nucleotides outside the gene matches: 6. Germline CDR1 MNHNY, CDR2 SVGAGI (reference sequence). The CDR3 length is 15 residues. This CDR3 reads CASSHRQGLNTEAFF. Here the CDR3 DNA reads TGTGCCAGCAGTCATAGACAGGGTCTGAACACTGAAGCTTTCTTT.

J is TRBJ2-3 and V is TRBV4-1; D might be TRBD1 or TRBD2, each matching 5 bases. The CDR3 covers 17 residues. Germline assignment: CDR1 MGHRA and CDR2 YSYEKL. The V end was cut by 3 bases, the J end by 0 bases, with 16 bases between. The CDR3 loop is CASSHAYRTGSTDTQYF. As DNA, the CDR3 is TGCGCCAGCAGCCATGCCTACAGGACGGGGAGCACAGATACGCAGTATTTT.

On this clone itself: The sample holds other DNA sequences that translate to the same CDR3. The chain links TRBV20-1 to TRBJ2-7; D not certain. The CDR3 extends over 11 amino acids. Germline V gene data show CDR1 as DFQATT and CDR2 as SNEGSKA (reference sequence). The ends were cut back, 2 bases at V and 2 bases at J, with 4 bases in the middle. The CDR3 protein is CSARQAYEQYF. CDR3 sequence (DNA): TGCAGTGCTAGACAAGCCTACGAGCAGTACTTC.

This chain links TRBV5-6 with TRBJ1-3; tentatively, D is TRBD1 (5 bases). V lost 5 bases to trimming and J lost 4 bases, with 16 bases between them. The V gene's germline CDR1 is SGHDT and CDR2 YYEEEE. The CDR3 covers 15 residues. The CDR3 nucleotides are TGTGCCAGCAGTCGGGACGGCTCTTCGGGAAACACCATATATTTT. As protein: CASSRDGSSGNTIYF.

This sequence joins TRBV7-3 and TRBJ1-1; D not resolved. This CDR3 contains 14 residues. Germline V gene lookup returns CDR1 SGHTA and CDR2 FQGTGA. V was trimmed by 3 bases and J by 0 bases, leaving 8 bases between them. The CDR3 DNA reads TGTGCCAGCAGCTTGGAGTCCATGAACACTGAAGCTTTCTTT. Translation: CASSLESMNTEAFF.

The chain recombines TRBV5-1 with TRBJ1-1, with D hard to call. V lost 6 bases and J 3 bases, leaving 12 bases between the germline ends. Germline values: CDR1 SGHRS, CDR2 YFSETQ. The CDR3 length is 13 residues. CDR3 residues: CASMGEGHTEAFF. DNA of the CDR3: TGCGCCAGCATGGGTGAAGGCCACACTGAAGCTTTCTTT.

This clone was counted between two and nine times. V gene TRBV29-1 combines with J gene TRBJ2-3, with TRBD2 identical over 7 bases. V was pared by 4 bases and J by 0 bases, with 4 bases of the junction left unmatched. This CDR3 is built from 14 residues. Germline-derived CDR1 and CDR2 are SQVTM and ANQGSEA. The CDR3 here is CSVASGFSTDTQYF. CDR3 DNA: TGCAGCGTTGCTAGCGGATTTAGCACAGATACGCAGTATTTT.

This clone was observed a few times. The rearrangement uses TRBV29-1 and TRBJ1-1; TRBD1 agrees at 7 bases. CDR1 SQVTM and CDR2 ANQGSEA come from the germline V gene. The CDR3 is 11 residues long. The V gene end was trimmed by 5 bases and the J gene end by 10 bases; junction bases not matched to a gene: 7. CDR3 in DNA: TGCAGCGTTATGACAGGGAGGGTAGCTTTCTTT. Its translation: CSVMTGRVAFF. The complete variable domain, with remaining parts taken from reference TRBV29-1 and TRBJ1-1, reads SAVISQKPSRDICQRGTSLTIQCQVDSQVTMMFWYRQQPGQSLTLIATANQGSEATYESGFVIDKFPISRPNLTFSTLTVSNMSPEDSSIYLCSVMTGRVAFFGQGTRLTVV.

This clone has just a few counts. The rearrangement uses TRBV29-1 and TRBJ2-5; 9 bases align to TRBD1. The CDR3 sequence is 15 residues long. Germline V gene sequence: CDR1 SQVTM, CDR2 ANQGSEA. Unmatched junction bases numbered 8, after V lost 4 bases and J lost 2 bases. CDR3: CSVVKTGTGQETQYF. The CDR3 nucleotides are TGCAGCGTTGTAAAAACCGGGACAGGGCAAGAGACCCAGTACTTC.

The table lists this clone with a few counts. This chain links TRBV29-1 with TRBJ2-1; 14 nucleotides align to TRBD2. The CDR3 runs 14 residues. CDR1 is SQVTM, CDR2 ANQGSEA, per germline. The V and J ends lost 4 bases and 5 bases, in that order; junction bases with no gene match: 1. The CDR3 loop reads CSVVGLAGDNEQFF. In DNA form, the CDR3 reads TGCAGCGTTGTGGGACTAGCGGGGGACAATGAGCAGTTCTTC.

This clone was observed a single time. The rearrangement links TRBV6-5 to TRBJ2-3, with 10 bases that match TRBD2. CDR3 length: 13 residues. Germline V gene data show CDR1 as MNHEY and CDR2 as SVGAGI. V was clipped by 4 bases and J by 14 bases; unmatched bases: 9. The CDR3 DNA is TGTGCCAGCAGTTTGAGCGGGAGGGATAGGCGGTATTTT. Translating it yields CASSLSGRDRRYF.

The sample holds a few counts of this clone. The rearrangement joins TRBV5-1 to TRBJ2-5; D is possibly TRBD1 or TRBD2 (6 bases each). Trimming stripped 0 bases from V and 4 bases from J, with 10 bases between. This CDR3 spans 14 amino acids. The germline CDR1 and CDR2 sequences are SGHRS and YFSETQ. The CDR3 nucleotides read TGCGCCAGCAGCTTGGAAGGGGGGCTAGAGACCCAGTACTTC. Its translation is CASSLEGGLETQYF.

This clone was counted a few times. The CDR3 nucleotides read TGTGCCAGCAGCTTAGGTCGGTCCGAGCCCCAGCATTTT. Translation gives CASSLGRSEPQHF. V is TRBV7-9 and J is TRBJ1-5; D is unclear. The CDR3 runs to 13 residues. Germline loops: CDR1 SEHNR, CDR2 FQNEAQ (reference sequence). Between the trimmed V and J ends, which lost 1 base and 8 bases, there was a span of 9 bases.

This clone has only a few counts. The chain carries TRBV10-3 and TRBJ2-7; 9 positions match TRBD1. In germline, CDR1 is ENHRY, CDR2 SYGVKD. The CDR3 covers 14 residues. The V and J ends lost 5 bases and 5 bases, in that order; junction bases with no gene match: 7. CDR3 protein: CAISPGTGRNEQYF. CDR3 in DNA: TGTGCCATCAGTCCCGGGACAGGGAGGAACGAGCAGTACTTC.

CDR3 nucleotides: TGCAGCGTTGAGGTCGGCTCCCAAGAGACCCAGTACTTC. Amino acid sequence: CSVEVGSQETQYF. The gene calls are TRBV29-1 and TRBJ2-5; D is unresolved. V was cut by 3 bases and J by 1 base, with 9 bases left in between. CDR3 length equals 13 residues. The germline V gene encodes CDR1 SQVTM and CDR2 ANQGSEA.

This clone was counted between two and nine times. V gene TRBV29-1 combines with J gene TRBJ2-3; TRBD1 is a possible D gene (5 bases). Germline CDR1 and CDR2: SQVTM and ANQGSEA. The CDR3 consists of 14 residues. The V gene lost 4 bases and the J gene lost 2 bases, with 13 bases spanning the gap. CDR3 DNA sequence: TGCAGCGTTGCAGGGCCAGTCTCCACAGATACGCAGTATTTT. Its translation: CSVAGPVSTDTQYF.

V usage is TRBV30 and J usage is TRBJ1-1; D is ambiguous. Trimming removed 2 bases at V and 7 bases at J, with 11 bases between. This CDR3 has 12 residues. Germline V gene sequence: CDR1 GTSNPN, CDR2 SVGIG (reference sequence). The CDR3 sequence: CAWSPPWDEAFF. Written as DNA, the CDR3 is TGTGCCTGGAGTCCGCCTTGGGATGAAGCTTTCTTT.

This clone was detected a few times. The chain links TRBV4-2 to TRBJ1-2, with TRBD1 as a possible D gene (6 bases). CDR3 length equals 14 residues. Deletions cut 3 bases from V and 4 bases from J, with 12 bases between. Germline values: CDR1 LGHNA, CDR2 YNFKEQ. The CDR3 loop is CASSQPGQTYGYTF. CDR3 DNA: TGTGCCAGCAGCCAGCCCGGACAGACCTATGGCTACACCTTC.

The J gene is TRBJ1-1, the V gene TRBV30, with D uncertain. Germline values: CDR1 GTSNPN, CDR2 SVGIG (reference sequence). The length of the CDR3 is 13 residues. V lost 8 bases and J lost 0, with 13 bases in between. CDR3 in amino acids: CALNFEMNTEAFF. CDR3 sequence (DNA): TGTGCCCTAAATTTTGAGATGAACACTGAAGCTTTCTTT.

V and J are TRBV23-1 and TRBJ1-4, with D possibly matching TRBD1 (6 bases). TRBV23-1 is annotated as an ORF whose role is uncertain. Trimming shortened V by 0 bases and J by 3 bases, and 14 bases separated the two germline ends. CDR3 length: 17 residues. CDR3 region: CASSQSVGGQPNEKLFF. The DNA for the CDR3 is TGCGCCAGCAGTCAATCTGTCGGGGGACAACCTAATGAAAAACTGTTTTTT.

This clone came up many times. The chain carries TRBV4-1 and TRBJ1-2; 8 bases map to TRBD1. Germline V gene sequence: CDR1 MGHRA, CDR2 YSYEKL. The length of the CDR3 is 15 residues. V shed 2 bases and J 5 bases; nucleotides not matched to a gene: 7. The CDR3 loop reads CASSQTTGEQYGYTF. CDR3 DNA: TGCGCCAGCAGCCAAACGACAGGGGAACAGTATGGCTACACCTTC.

The V call is TRBV25-1, the J call TRBJ2-1, with a weak D call TRBD2 (6 bases). Trimming pared 10 bases from V and 8 bases from J, leaving 18 bases between. This CDR3 is built from 13 residues. Germline CDR1 reads MGHDK; CDR2 reads SYGVNS. As DNA, the CDR3 is TGTGCCACCCGACCCGACGGGAGTCATGAGCAGTTCTTC. Its translation is CATRPDGSHEQFF.

With regard to this clone: One end of the junction is discordant with germline, which a read error may explain. This chain links TRBV11-1 with TRBJ2-7; D is possibly TRBD1 (6 bases). The germline CDR1 and CDR2 sequences are SGHAT and FQDESV (reference sequence). This CDR3 contains 11 residues. The CDR3 loop is CASSLDRELHF. CDR3 bases: TGTGCCAGCAGCTTAGACAGGGAACTACACTTC.

The chain uses TRBV4-1 and TRBJ1-2; TRBD1 agrees at 9 bases. Germline V CDR1 and CDR2: MGHRA, YSYEKL. V gave up 0 bases and J gave up 6 bases; unmatched junction bases: 14. The CDR3 loop spans 18 amino acids. The CDR3 DNA follows: TGCGCCAGCAGCCAAGATTCTCCCGACAGGGGGATATCGCATGGCTACACCTTC. Translation gives CASSQDSPDRGISHGYTF.

This rearrangement joins TRBV29-1 to TRBJ2-6, with D possibly called TRBD1 or TRBD2 (5 bases each). The germline gives CDR1 SQVTM, CDR2 ANQGSEA. The CDR3 runs to 17 residues. With 4 bases removed from V and 3 bases from J, the gap between germline ends came to 19 bases. The CDR3 reads CSVGDPGSIGGANVLTF. As DNA, the CDR3 is TGCAGCGTTGGGGACCCAGGGTCGATTGGTGGGGCCAACGTCCTGACTTTC.

The rearrangement links TRBV7-8 to TRBJ2-7; TRBD2 matches 11 bases. Trimming cost V 5 bases and J 4 bases; bases outside gene matches: 7. This CDR3 region has 15 residues. CDR1 and CDR2 (germline): SGHVS, FQNEAQ. The CDR3 region is CASSPLAGGLYEQYF. The CDR3 coding sequence is TGTGCCAGCAGCCCGCTAGCGGGAGGTTTATACGAGCAGTACTTC.

V usage is TRBV7-9 and J usage is TRBJ1-5; D not certain. The CDR3 runs 16 residues. The germline CDR1 and CDR2 sequences are SEHNR and FQNEAQ (reference sequence). V was shortened by 1 base and J by 4 bases, with 14 bases between the two germline ends. In DNA form, the CDR3 reads TGTGCCAGCAGCTTAGAGATTTATAGGGAGAATCAGCCCCAGCATTTT. Translating gives CASSLEIYRENQPQHF.

Only a few counts were recorded for this clone. The gene calls are TRBV30 and TRBJ1-2; D remains ambiguous. The CDR3 length is 13 residues. Trimming left V 3 bases short and J 0 bases short, with 8 bases between. Looked up from germline, CDR1 is GTSNPN and CDR2 is SVGIG (reference sequence). The CDR3 nucleotides read TGTGCCTGGAGCCCCGAAGCTAACTATGGCTACACCTTC. Translated: CAWSPEANYGYTF.